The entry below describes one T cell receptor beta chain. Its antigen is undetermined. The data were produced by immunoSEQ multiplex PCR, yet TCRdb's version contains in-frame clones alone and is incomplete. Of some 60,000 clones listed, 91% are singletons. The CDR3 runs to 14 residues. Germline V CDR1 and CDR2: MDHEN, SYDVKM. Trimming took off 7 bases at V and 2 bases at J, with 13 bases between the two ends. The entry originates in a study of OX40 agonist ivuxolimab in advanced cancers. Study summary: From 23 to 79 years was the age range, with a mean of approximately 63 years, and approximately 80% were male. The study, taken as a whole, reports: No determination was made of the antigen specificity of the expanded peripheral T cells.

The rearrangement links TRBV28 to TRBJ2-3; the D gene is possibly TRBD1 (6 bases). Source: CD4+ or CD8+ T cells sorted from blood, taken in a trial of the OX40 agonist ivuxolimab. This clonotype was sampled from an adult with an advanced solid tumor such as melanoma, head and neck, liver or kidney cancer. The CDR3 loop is CASTEGQPTDTQYF. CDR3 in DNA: TGTGCCAGCACCGAAGGACAGCCCACAGATACGCAGTATTTT.